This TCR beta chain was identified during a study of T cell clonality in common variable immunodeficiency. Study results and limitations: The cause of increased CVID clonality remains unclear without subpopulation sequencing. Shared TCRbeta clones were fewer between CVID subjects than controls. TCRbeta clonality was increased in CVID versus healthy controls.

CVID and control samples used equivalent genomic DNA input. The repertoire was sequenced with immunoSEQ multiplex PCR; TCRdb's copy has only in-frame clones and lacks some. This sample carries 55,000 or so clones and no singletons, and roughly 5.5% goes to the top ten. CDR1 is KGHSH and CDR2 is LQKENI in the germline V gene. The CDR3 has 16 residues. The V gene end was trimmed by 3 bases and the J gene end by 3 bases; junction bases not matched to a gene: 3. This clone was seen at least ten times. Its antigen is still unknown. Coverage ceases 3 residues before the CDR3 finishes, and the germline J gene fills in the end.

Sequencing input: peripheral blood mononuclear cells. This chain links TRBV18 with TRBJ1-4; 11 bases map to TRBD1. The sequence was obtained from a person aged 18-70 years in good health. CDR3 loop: CASSPGTGGANEKLFF. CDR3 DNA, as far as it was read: TGTGCCAGCTCACCCGGGACAGGGGGAGCTAATGAAAAA.